This is a list of T cell receptor beta chains from one sample in a study of blood T cell repertoires in COVID-19. TCRdb keeps only in-frame clones here, not all; method: immunoSEQ multiplex PCR. The table includes under 95,000 clones, 70% to 90% detected once. The sequencing input was peripheral blood. The source of these receptors is a human donor with acute or convalescent COVID-19. The donor label of this sample is uncertain. Each CDR3 is given with its conserved first and last residue. The order of the fields is D gene, clone size, J gene, CDR3 length, V gene, CDR3 DNA, CDR3 protein. A D gene is named only where the DNA matches it firmly. Size is stated for part of the rows, as once, few or many counts, or as a class when the clone is expanded.

TRBD1 NA TRBJ1-6 15 TRBV6-5 TGTGCCAGCAGTTACGCTGGACAGGTTGCATCACCCCTCCACTTT CASSYAGQVASPLHF
TRBD1 once TRBJ1-2 12 TRBV10-3 TGTGCCATCGCCGGGACAGGGGGTTACTACACCTTC CAIAGTGGYYTF
TRBD2 once TRBJ2-1 15 TRBV10-3 TGTGCCATCAGTGATCAGCGGGGATCTTCAAATGAGCAGTTCTTC CAISDQRGSSNEQFF
NA NA TRBJ2-3 15 TRBV2 TGTGCCAGCAGTGGGTCGGGGGTTGGCACAGATACGCAGTATTTT CASSGSGVGTDTQYF
NA NA TRBJ1-1 14 TRBV11-2 TGTGCCAGCAGCTTAGGACTTTTAAACACTGAAGCTTTCTTT CASSLGLLNTEAFF
NA many TRBJ1-2 14 TRBV19 TGTGCCAGTAGTATAGGGACAGTCCGATATGGCTACACCTTC CASSIGTVRYGYTF
NA NA TRBJ1-6 13 TRBV2 TGTGCCAGCAGGGAGGGGCCCAATTCACCCCTCCACTTT CASREGPNSPLHF
NA NA TRBJ2-3 17 TRBV19 TGTGCCAGTAGTGAGGGCCTTCGAGCGGGTTTGAGAGATACGCAGTATTTT CASSEGLRAGLRDTQYF
TRBD1 NA TRBJ2-1 12 TRBV9 TGTGCCAGCAGCGTAGACAGGGGGGTGCAGTTCTTC CASSVDRGVQFF
TRBD1 NA TRBJ1-2 14 TRBV7-2 TGTGCCAGCAGCTTAGGGACAGGGAACTATGGCTGCACCTTC CASSLGTGNYGCTF
NA NA TRBJ1-5 14 TRBV6-5 TGTGCCAGCAGTTGGACGGCAGGGGAACAGCCCCAGCATTTT CASSWTAGEQPQHF
TRBD1 NA TRBJ1-1 17 TRBV6-2/TRBV6-3 TGTGCCAGCAGTTACTTGGTCAACAGGGGGTTTAACACTGAAGCTTTCTTT CASSYLVNRGFNTEAFF
NA NA TRBJ2-1 12 TRBV5-6 TGTGCCAGCAGCTCTTCGGGGTGGGGGCAGTTCTTC CASSSSGWGQFF
TRBD1 NA TRBJ1-1 12 TRBV6-6 TGTGCCAGCAGCCCACAGGGGGTAGGGGCTTTCTTT CASSPQGVGAFF
TRBD1 NA TRBJ2-1 12 TRBV27 TGTGCCAGCCGGGACAGGGTGAATGAGCAGTTCTTC CASRDRVNEQFF
TRBD1 NA TRBJ2-1 17 TRBV10-3 TGTGCCATCAGAGGGACAGCCGAAAGTAGTTCCTACAATGAGCAGTTCTTC CAIRGTAESSSYNEQFF
TRBD1 NA TRBJ2-7 16 TRBV2 TGTGCCAGCAGTGACAGGGGGCTACGGAACTCCTACGAGCAGTACTTC CASSDRGLRNSYEQYF
NA NA TRBJ2-1 11 TRBV20-1 TGCAGTGCCCCGGTGGTCAATGAGCAGTTCTTC CSAPVVNEQFF
NA NA TRBJ1-5 15 TRBV24-1 TGTGCCACCAGCGGGGGAGGGGAAGGCAATCAGCCCCAGCATTTT CATSGGGEGNQPQHF
TRBD1 NA TRBJ1-1 15 TRBV6-5 TGTGCCAGCACCGGGGGGGACAGTTTGAACACTGAAGCTTTCTTT CASTGGDSLNTEAFF
TRBD1 NA TRBJ2-7 14 TRBV29-1 TGCAGCGTTGCGGCCCCGGACAGGGGGATTGAGCAGTACTTC CSVAAPDRGIEQYF
NA NA TRBJ2-7 14 TRBV30 TGTGCCTGGAGTCCCGGGACATCCTCCTACGAGCAGTACTTC CAWSPGTSSYEQYF
NA NA TRBJ1-4 16 TRBV11-2 TGTGCCAGCAGCTTAGGGTCGTCCAGGGGAAATGAAAAACTGTTTTTT CASSLGSSRGNEKLFF
TRBD2 NA TRBJ2-7 13 TRBV30 TGTGCCTGGAGTGAGGCGGGGGGCTACGAGCAGTACTTC CAWSEAGGYEQYF
NA NA TRBJ2-1 15 TRBV28 TGTGCCAGCAGTTTCCTAGCTAAAGCCTACAATGAGCAGTTCTTC CASSFLAKAYNEQFF
TRBD1 NA TRBJ1-1 15 TRBV19 TGTGCCAGTAAGCTTCCCCAGGGGGCAGGGACTGAAGCTTTCTTT CASKLPQGAGTEAFF
NA NA TRBJ1-1 15 TRBV2 TGTGCCAGCAGAGAAACGGAGGCGTGGAACACTGAAGCTTTCTTT CASRETEAWNTEAFF
NA NA TRBJ1-2 18 TRBV9 TGTGCCAGCAGCGTAGCCGTAGTTTCCCCGATAGGGGGGGATGGCTACACCTTC CASSVAVVSPIGGDGYTF
TRBD1 once TRBJ1-3 15 TRBV10-1 TGCGCCAGCAGTGACCTCGACAGGGACGAAAACACCATATATTTT CASSDLDRDENTIYF
NA NA TRBJ2-1 14 TRBV21-1 TGTGCCAGCAGCTCCGAACCGGACAACAATGAGCAGTTCTTC CASSSEPDNNEQFF
TRBD1 NA TRBJ1-5 16 TRBV7-9 TGTGCCAGCAGCCTTTCGACGACAGGGAGCAATCAGCCCCAGCATTTT CASSLSTTGSNQPQHF
NA NA TRBJ1-2 13 TRBV30 TGTGCCTGGAGTGGGACAGTCGTTTATGGCTACACCTTC CAWSGTVVYGYTF
TRBD2 few TRBJ2-1 15 TRBV5-4 TGTGCCAGCAGCCTTAGACTAGCGGGGGGACATGAGCAGTTCTTC CASSLRLAGGHEQFF
NA NA TRBJ1-1 14 TRBV19 TGTGCCACCGGTGGGCGACAGGTGAACACTGAAGCTTTCTTT CATGGRQVNTEAFF
NA NA TRBJ2-7 15 TRBV19 TGTGCCAGTAGTAGACGGGAAGGATCCCCCTACGAGCAGTACTTC CASSRREGSPYEQYF
NA NA TRBJ2-1 19 TRBV9 TGTGCCAGCAGCGCAGGCCTATACCGGGGTGATCCGTCCTACAATGAGCAGTTCTTC CASSAGLYRGDPSYNEQFF
TRBD2 NA TRBJ2-1 14 TRBV5-1 TGCGCCAGCAGCCAGCGGGGCCCCTACAATGAGCAGTTCTTC CASSQRGPYNEQFF
TRBD1 few TRBJ2-7 15 TRBV30 TGTGCCTGGACGGGACAGGGTAGTTTTTCCTACGAGCAGTACTTC CAWTGQGSFSYEQYF
NA NA TRBJ2-1 16 TRBV11-3 TGTGCCAGCAGCTTAGGGCGGACTCGCTCTTCCAATGAGCAGTTCTTC CASSLGRTRSSNEQFF
TRBD1 NA TRBJ2-3 15 TRBV7-8 TGTGCCAGCAGCTCCAGGGACAGCTTTCCAGATACGCAGTATTTT CASSSRDSFPDTQYF
TRBD1 once TRBJ1-1 13 TRBV5-4 TGTGCCAGCAGCGCGGACAGGGGGCTTGAAGCTTTCTTT CASSADRGLEAFF
NA NA TRBJ2-7 14 TRBV14 TGTGCCAGCAGCCGTGGGACATGGGAGTACGAGCAGTACTTC CASSRGTWEYEQYF
NA once TRBJ2-7 14 TRBV28 TGTGCCAGTGTAGACCAGGGATCTACCTACGAGCAGTACTTC CASVDQGSTYEQYF
TRBD1 NA TRBJ2-1 18 TRBV30 TGTGCCTGGAGTGTATCCCTCACCGCAGGGGGCGGGTACAATGAGCAGTTCTTC CAWSVSLTAGGGYNEQFF
NA NA TRBJ2-1 16 TRBV2 TGTGCCAGCAGTGGCCTGGACTACCAGCCCGCCAATGAGCAGTTCTTC CASSGLDYQPANEQFF
NA NA TRBJ1-2 12 TRBV9 TGTGCCAGCGCGTCACAGGGAAATGGCTACACCTTC CASASQGNGYTF
NA few TRBJ1-1 12 TRBV30 TGTGCCTGGACCCTGGCCCCAGCTGAAGCTTTCTTT CAWTLAPAEAFF
TRBD1 NA TRBJ2-7 14 TRBV5-1 TGCGCCAGCAGCTGGACAGGGGGCTCCCTCGAGCAGTACTTC CASSWTGGSLEQYF
NA NA TRBJ2-3 14 TRBV28 TGTGCCAGCCGACCGGGACTTAGCACAGATACGCAGTATTTT CASRPGLSTDTQYF
TRBD2 NA TRBJ2-3 18 TRBV6-2/TRBV6-3 TGTGCCAGCAGTTACGCTGGGACTAGCCGCGGACGCGCAGATACGCAGTATTTT CASSYAGTSRGRADTQYF
TRBD2 NA TRBJ2-3 17 TRBV27 TGTGCCAGCAGTTTTTTAGCGGGGGTTAGGGGTCCAGATACGCAGTATTTT CASSFLAGVRGPDTQYF
NA NA TRBJ2-1 13 TRBV11-2 TGTGCCAGCAGCTTTCGAGTGTACAATGAGCAGTTCTTC CASSFRVYNEQFF
TRBD1 NA TRBJ2-7 13 TRBV7-8 TGTGCCAGCAGCTTAGGCAGGGGGCGCGAGCAGTACTTC CASSLGRGREQYF
NA NA TRBJ2-7 12 TRBV2 TGTGCCAGCGGGGGGACCTCCTACGAGCAGTACTTC CASGGTSYEQYF
TRBD1 few TRBJ2-4 18 TRBV18 TGTGCCAGCTCACCAACCGGGACAGGGGAGAGGGCCAAAAACATTCAGTACTTC CASSPTGTGERAKNIQYF